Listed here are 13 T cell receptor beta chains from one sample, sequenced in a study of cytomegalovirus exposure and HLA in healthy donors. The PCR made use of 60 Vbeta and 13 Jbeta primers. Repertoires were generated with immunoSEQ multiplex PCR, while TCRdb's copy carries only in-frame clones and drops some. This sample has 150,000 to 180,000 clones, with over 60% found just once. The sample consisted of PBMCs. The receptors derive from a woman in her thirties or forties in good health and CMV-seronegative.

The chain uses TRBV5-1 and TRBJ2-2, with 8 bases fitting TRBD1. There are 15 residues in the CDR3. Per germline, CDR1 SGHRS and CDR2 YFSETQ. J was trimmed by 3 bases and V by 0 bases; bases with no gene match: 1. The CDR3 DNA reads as TGCGCCAGCAGCTTGGACAGGGGGGACACCGGGGAGCTGTTTTTT. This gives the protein CASSLDRGDTGELFF.

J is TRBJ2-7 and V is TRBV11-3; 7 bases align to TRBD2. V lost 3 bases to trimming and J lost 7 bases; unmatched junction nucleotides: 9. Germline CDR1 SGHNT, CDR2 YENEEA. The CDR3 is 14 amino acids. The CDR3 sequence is CASSFERTRGEQYF. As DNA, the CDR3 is TGTGCCAGCAGCTTTGAAAGGACTAGAGGAGAGCAGTACTTC. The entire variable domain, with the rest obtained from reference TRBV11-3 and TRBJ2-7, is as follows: EAGVVQSPRYKIIEKKQPVAFWCNPISGHNTLYWYLQNLGQGPELLIRYENEEAVDDSQLPKDRFSAERLKGVDSTLKIQPAELGDSAVYLCASSFERTRGEQYFGPGTRLTVT.

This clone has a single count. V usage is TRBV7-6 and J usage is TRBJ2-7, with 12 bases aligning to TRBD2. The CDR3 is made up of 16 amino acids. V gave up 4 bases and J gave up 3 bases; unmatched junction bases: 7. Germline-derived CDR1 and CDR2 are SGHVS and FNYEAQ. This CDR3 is CASSSRLAGVFYEQYF. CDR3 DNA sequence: TGTGCCAGCAGCTCCCGACTAGCGGGGGTTTTCTACGAGCAGTACTTC. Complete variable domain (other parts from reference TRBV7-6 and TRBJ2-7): GAGVSQSPRYKVTKRGQDVALRCDPISGHVSLYWYRQALGQGPEFLTYFNYEAQQDKSGLPNDRFSAERPEGSISTLTIQRTEQRDSAMYRCASSSRLAGVFYEQYFGPGTRLTVT.

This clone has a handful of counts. CDR3 amino acids: CASSLGPINEKLFF. The CDR3 DNA reads as TGTGCCAGCAGCTTAGGGCCGATTAATGAAAAACTGTTTTTT. This chain links TRBV7-8 with TRBJ1-4; D not certain. Germline V gene sequence: CDR1 SGHVS, CDR2 FQNEAQ. V lost 1 base to trimming and J lost 4 bases, with 7 bases between them. The CDR3 length is 14 residues.

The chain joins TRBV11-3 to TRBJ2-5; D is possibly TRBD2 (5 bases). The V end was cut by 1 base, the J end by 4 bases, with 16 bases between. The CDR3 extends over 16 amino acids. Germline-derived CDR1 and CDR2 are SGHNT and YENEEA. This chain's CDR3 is CASSLAPTSAGETQYF. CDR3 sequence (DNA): TGTGCCAGCAGCTTAGCCCCCACTAGTGCAGGAGAGACCCAGTACTTC.

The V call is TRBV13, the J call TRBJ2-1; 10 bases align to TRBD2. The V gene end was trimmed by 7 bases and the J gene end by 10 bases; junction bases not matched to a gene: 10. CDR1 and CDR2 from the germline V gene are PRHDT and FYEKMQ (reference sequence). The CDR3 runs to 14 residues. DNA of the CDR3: TGTGCCAGCAACACAGGACTAGCGGACCGCGAGCAGTTCTTC. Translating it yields CASNTGLADREQFF. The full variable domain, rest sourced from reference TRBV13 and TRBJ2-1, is AAGVIQSPRHLIKEKRETATLKCYPIPRHDTVYWYQQGPGQDPQFLISFYEKMQSDKGSIPDRFSAQQFSDYHSELNMSSLELGDSALYFCASNTGLADREQFFGPGTRLTVL.

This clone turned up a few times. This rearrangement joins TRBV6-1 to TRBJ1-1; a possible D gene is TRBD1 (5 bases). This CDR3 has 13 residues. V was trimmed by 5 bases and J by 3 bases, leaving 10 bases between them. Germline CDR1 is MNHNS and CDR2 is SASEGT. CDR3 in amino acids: CASSFLRDTEAFF. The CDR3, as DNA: TGTGCCAGCAGTTTCCTCAGGGACACTGAAGCTTTCTTT.

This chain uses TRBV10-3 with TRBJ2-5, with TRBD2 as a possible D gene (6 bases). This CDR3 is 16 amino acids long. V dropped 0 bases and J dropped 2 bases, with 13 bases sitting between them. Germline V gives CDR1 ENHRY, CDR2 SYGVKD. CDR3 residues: CAISESRRAGQETQYF. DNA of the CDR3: TGTGCCATCAGTGAGTCGAGGAGGGCGGGTCAAGAGACCCAGTACTTC.

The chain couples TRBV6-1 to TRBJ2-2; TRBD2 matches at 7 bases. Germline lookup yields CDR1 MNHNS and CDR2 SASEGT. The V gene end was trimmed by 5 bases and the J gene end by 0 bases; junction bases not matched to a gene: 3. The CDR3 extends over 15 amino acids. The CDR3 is CASSRLAANTGELFF. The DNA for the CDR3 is TGTGCCAGCAGTCGACTAGCTGCGAACACCGGGGAGCTGTTTTTT.

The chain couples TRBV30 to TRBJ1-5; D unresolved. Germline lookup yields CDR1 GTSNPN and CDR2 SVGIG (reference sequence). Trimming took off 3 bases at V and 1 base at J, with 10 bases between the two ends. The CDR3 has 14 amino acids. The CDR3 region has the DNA TGTGCCTGGAGGGTGGCGCGGAGCAATCAGCCCCAGCATTTT. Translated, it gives CAWRVARSNQPQHF.

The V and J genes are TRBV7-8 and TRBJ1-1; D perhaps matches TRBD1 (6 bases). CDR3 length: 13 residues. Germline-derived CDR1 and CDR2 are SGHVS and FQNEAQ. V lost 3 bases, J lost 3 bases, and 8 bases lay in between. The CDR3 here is CASSFNRDTEAFF. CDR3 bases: TGTGCCAGCAGCTTCAACAGGGACACTGAAGCTTTCTTT.

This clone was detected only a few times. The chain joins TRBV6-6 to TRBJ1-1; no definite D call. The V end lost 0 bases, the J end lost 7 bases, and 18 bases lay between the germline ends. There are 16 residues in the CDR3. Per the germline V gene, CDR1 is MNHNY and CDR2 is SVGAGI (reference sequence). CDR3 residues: CASSYSKGGPALEAFF. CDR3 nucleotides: TGTGCCAGCAGTTACTCGAAAGGCGGTCCCGCCCTTGAAGCTTTCTTT.

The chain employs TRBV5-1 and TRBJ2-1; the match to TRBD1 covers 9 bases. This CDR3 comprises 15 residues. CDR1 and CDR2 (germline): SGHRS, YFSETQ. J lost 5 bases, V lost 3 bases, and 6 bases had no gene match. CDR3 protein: CASSWDRAAHNEQFF. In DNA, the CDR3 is TGCGCCAGCAGCTGGGACAGGGCCGCCCACAATGAGCAGTTCTTC. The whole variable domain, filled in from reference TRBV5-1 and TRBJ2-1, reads KAGVTQTPRYLIKTRGQQVTLSCSPISGHRSVSWYQQTPGQGLQFLFEYFSETQRNKGNFPGRFSGRQFSNSRSEMNVSTLELGDSALYLCASSWDRAAHNEQFFGPGTRLTVL.